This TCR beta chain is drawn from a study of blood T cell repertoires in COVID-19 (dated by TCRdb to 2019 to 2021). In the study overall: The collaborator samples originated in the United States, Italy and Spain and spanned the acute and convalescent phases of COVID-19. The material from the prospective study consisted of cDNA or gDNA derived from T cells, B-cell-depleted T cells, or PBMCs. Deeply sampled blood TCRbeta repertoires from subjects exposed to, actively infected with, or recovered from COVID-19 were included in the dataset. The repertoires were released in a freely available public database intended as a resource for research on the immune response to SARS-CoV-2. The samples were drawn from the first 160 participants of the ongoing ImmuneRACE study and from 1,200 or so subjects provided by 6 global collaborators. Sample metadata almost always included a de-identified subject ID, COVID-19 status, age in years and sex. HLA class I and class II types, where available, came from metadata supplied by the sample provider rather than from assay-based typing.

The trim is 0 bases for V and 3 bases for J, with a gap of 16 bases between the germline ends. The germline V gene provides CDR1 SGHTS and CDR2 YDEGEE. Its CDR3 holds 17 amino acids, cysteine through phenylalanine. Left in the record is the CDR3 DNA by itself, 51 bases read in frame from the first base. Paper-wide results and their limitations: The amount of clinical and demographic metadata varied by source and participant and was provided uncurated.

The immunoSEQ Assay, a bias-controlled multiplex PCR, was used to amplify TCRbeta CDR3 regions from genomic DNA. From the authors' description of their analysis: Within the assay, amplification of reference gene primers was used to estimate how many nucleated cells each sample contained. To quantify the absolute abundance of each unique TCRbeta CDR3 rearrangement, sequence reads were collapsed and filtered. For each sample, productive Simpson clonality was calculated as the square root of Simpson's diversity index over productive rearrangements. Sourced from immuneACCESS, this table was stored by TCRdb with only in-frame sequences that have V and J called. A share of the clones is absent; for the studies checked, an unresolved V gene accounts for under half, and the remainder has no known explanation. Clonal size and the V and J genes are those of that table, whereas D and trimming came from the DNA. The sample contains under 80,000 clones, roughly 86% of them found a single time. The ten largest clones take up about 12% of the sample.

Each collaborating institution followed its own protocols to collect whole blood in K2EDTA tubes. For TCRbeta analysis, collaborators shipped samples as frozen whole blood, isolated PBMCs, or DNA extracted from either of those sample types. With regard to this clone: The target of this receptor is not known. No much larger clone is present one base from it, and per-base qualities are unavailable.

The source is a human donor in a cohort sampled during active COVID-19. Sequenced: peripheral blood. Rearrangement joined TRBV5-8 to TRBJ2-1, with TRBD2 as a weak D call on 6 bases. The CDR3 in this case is CASSLGTGLNHYNEQFF. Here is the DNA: TGTGCCAGCAGCTTGGGGACCGGACTAAATCACTACAATGAGCAGTTCTTC.